The 15 T cell receptor beta chains listed next were all sequenced from one sample in a study of T cell repertoires in cytomegalovirus infection. MiXCR, applied by TCRdb to the reads, yields one record per CDR3 protein. The data hold around 800,000 distinct CDR3 sequences, with around a third observed a single time. For these TCRs, the target antigens are not known. The source material was cultured CD8+ T cells from PBMCs, sampled from culture after CMV antigen stimulation. Every receptor here comes from a human donor in good health (CMV status not recorded). Some clones in this sample may be carry-over from other donors' samples.

The chain recombines TRBV28 with TRBJ1-1; D is uncertain. The length of the CDR3 is 15 residues. Trimming shortened V by 5 bases and J by 2 bases, and 15 bases separated the two germline ends. Looked up from germline, CDR1 is MDHEN and CDR2 is SYDVKM. Written as DNA, the CDR3 is TGTGCCAGCAGTGGAGATTCGGACTTTAACACTGAAGCTTTCTTT. As protein: CASSGDSDFNTEAFF.

Only a few counts were recorded for this clonotype. The chain uses TRBV27 and TRBJ1-3; unclear D gene. CDR3 length: 13 amino acids. CDR1 and CDR2 (germline): MNHEY, SMNVEV (reference sequence). The V end was cut by 1 base, the J end by 8 bases, with 9 bases between. Here the CDR3 DNA reads TGTGCCAGCAGTTTATTTGCAGGCGACACCATATATTTT. Residues: CASSLFAGDTIYF.

V gene TRBV19 combines with J gene TRBJ1-1; D may be TRBD1 (6 bases). V was shortened by 6 bases and J by 10 bases, with 12 bases between the two germline ends. The CDR3 is made up of 11 amino acids. Looked up from germline, CDR1 is LNHDA and CDR2 is SQIVND (reference sequence). The CDR3 region is CASRQGMGAFF. DNA of the CDR3: TGTGCCAGTAGGCAGGGGATGGGAGCTTTCTTT.

This chain connects TRBV4-1 to TRBJ1-2; D call uncertain. V lost 2 bases and J lost 4, with 14 bases in between. Germline-derived CDR1 and CDR2 are MGHRA and YSYEKL. The CDR3 totals 15 residues. In DNA form, the CDR3 reads TGCGCCAGCAGCCAACTCGAAGGGCAAAGCTATGGCTACACCTTC. Translated: CASSQLEGQSYGYTF.

In DNA form, the CDR3 reads TGTGCCAGCAGTTACTCGAGCCCAGAAGGAGGGAAAGAAAAACTGTTTTTT. It is translated as CASSYSSPEGGKEKLFF. The gene calls are TRBV6-5 and TRBJ1-4; D gene unclear. CDR3 length equals 17 residues. The V gene lost 0 bases and the J gene lost 8 bases, with 19 bases spanning the gap. Germline V lookup: CDR1 MNHEY, CDR2 SVGAGI.

Only a few counts were recorded for this clonotype. The rearrangement uses TRBV14 and TRBJ1-1; possible D gene TRBD1, 6 bases. Germline lookup yields CDR1 SGHDN and CDR2 FVKESK. CDR3 length equals 14 residues. Between the trimmed V and J ends, which lost 3 bases and 10 bases, there was a span of 18 bases. CDR3 DNA: TGTGCCAGCAGCCACTATGACAGGCGGTTTCGAGCTTTCTTT. Translated: CASSHYDRRFRAFF.

This clonotype was recorded once. J is TRBJ2-3 and V is TRBV3-1; no reliable D call. This CDR3 spans 15 amino acids. Germline CDR1 reads LGHDT; CDR2 reads YNNKEL (reference sequence). V was cut by 0 bases and J by 7 bases, with 14 bases left in between. The CDR3 is CASSQDLAGTNTQYF. The DNA for the CDR3 is TGTGCCAGCAGCCAAGATTTGGCAGGAACTAATACGCAGTATTTT.

This clonotype has at least ten counts. This chain uses TRBV12-3 or TRBV12-4 with TRBJ2-3; tentative D call: TRBD1 (6 bases). This CDR3 has 18 amino acids. Trimming took 6 bases from V and 1 from J, leaving 23 bases between them. CDR3 sequence reads: CASSHPRDNHPRTDTQYF. Here the CDR3 DNA reads TGTGCCAGCAGCCACCCCAGGGACAATCACCCACGCACAGATACGCAGTATTTT.

V gene TRBV27 combines with J gene TRBJ2-7, with 9 positions matching TRBD2. Germline V lookup: CDR1 MNHEY, CDR2 SMNVEV (reference sequence). The CDR3 is made up of 16 amino acids. J lost 3 bases, V lost 0 bases, and 6 bases had no gene match. CDR3 residues: CASSLSGGGAYYEQYV. The CDR3 DNA reads TGTGCCAGCAGTTTATCGGGCGGGGGGGCTTACTACGAGCAGTACGTC.

The chain employs TRBV19 and TRBJ2-5, with unresolved D. V lost 5 bases and J lost 3, with 13 bases in between. CDR1 is LNHDA, CDR2 SQIVND, per germline (reference sequence). The CDR3 consists of 14 residues. The CDR3 region has the DNA TGTGCCAGTAGTTCCCTGCCGGCGAAAGAGACCCAGTACTTC. Its protein is CASSSLPAKETQYF. The full variable domain, completed using reference TRBV19 and TRBJ2-5, is DGGITQSPKYLFRKEGQNVTLSCEQNLNHDAMYWYRQDPGQGLRLIYYSQIVNDFQKGDIAEGYSVSREKKESFPLTVTSAQKNPTAFYLCASSSLPAKETQYFGPGTRLLVL.

The V gene is TRBV4-1, the J gene TRBJ2-3; 10 bases match TRBD1. The junction had 7 bases not matched to a gene; V was cut back by 1 base and J by 0 bases. This CDR3 contains 18 residues. Germline V gives CDR1 MGHRA, CDR2 YSYEKL. CDR3 DNA sequence: TGCGCCAGCAGCCAAGCCCTTCTGGGACAGGGGAGCACAGATACGCAGTATTTT. It yields the protein CASSQALLGQGSTDTQYF.

The V call is TRBV11-2, the J call TRBJ2-3, with D hard to call. Germline V gene lookup returns CDR1 SGHAT and CDR2 FQNNGV. CDR3 size: 14 residues. V dropped 5 bases and J dropped 1 base, with 10 bases sitting between them. CDR3 protein: CASSLFIGTDTQYF. DNA for the CDR3: TGTGCCAGCAGCCTCTTCATCGGCACAGATACGCAGTATTTT.

As for this clonotype: A read error may be the cause here, since a much bigger clone is one base away. The chain uses TRBV7-2 and TRBJ2-7, with D uncertain. Germline V gene data show CDR1 as SGHTA and CDR2 as FQGNSA. CDR3 length: 13 amino acids. CDR3 DNA sequence: TGTGCCAGCAACTTAGGGCTCTACTACGAGCAGTACTTC. Its protein is CASNLGLYYEQYF.

The chain carries TRBV10-3 and TRBJ1-3; D gene unclear. V lost 6 bases, J lost 0 bases, and 12 bases lay in between. Per the germline V gene, CDR1 is ENHRY and CDR2 is SYGVKD. The CDR3 contains 15 residues. The DNA of the CDR3 is TGTGCCATCAGCGGGTTGGTAGACTCTGGAAACACCATATATTTT. Its translation: CAISGLVDSGNTIYF.

The V call is TRBV7-8, the J call TRBJ2-5; D is unclear. Germline V lookup: CDR1 SGHVS, CDR2 FQNEAQ. The CDR3 is 15 residues long. Trimming took off 5 bases at V and 0 bases at J, with 13 bases between the two ends. CDR3: CASSPSASYQETQYF. The CDR3 DNA reads TGTGCCAGCAGCCCCTCGGCATCCTACCAAGAGACCCAGTACTTC.